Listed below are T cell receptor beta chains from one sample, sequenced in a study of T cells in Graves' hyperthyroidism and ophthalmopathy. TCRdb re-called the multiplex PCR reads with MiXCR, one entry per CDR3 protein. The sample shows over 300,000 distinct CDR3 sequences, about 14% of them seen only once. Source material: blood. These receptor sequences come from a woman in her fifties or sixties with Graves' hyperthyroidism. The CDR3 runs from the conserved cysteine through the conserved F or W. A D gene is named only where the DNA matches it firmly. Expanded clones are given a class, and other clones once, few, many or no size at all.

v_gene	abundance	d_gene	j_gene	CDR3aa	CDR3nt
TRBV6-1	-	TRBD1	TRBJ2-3	CASSPRGTGLRLTDTQYF	TGTGCCAGCAGTCCTCGTGGGACAGGACTCCGTCTCACAGATACGCAGTATTTT
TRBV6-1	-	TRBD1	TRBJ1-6	CATQSGQPPGALHF	TGTGCCACACAATCGGGACAGCCCCCCGGGGCCCTCCACTTT
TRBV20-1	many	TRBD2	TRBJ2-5	CSARTSGRQTQYF	TGCAGTGCCAGAACTAGCGGGAGACAGACCCAGTACTTC
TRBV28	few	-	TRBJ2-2	CASSLFSLEGLGELFF	TGTGCCAGCAGTTTATTTTCCCTCGAGGGGCTGGGGGAGCTGTTTTTT
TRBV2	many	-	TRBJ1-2	CASSLRDRNGYTF	TGTGCCAGCAGTCTCCGCGACAGGAATGGCTACACCTTC
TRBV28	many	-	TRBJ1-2	CASSLPGAGYGYTF	TGTGCCAGCAGTTTACCGGGGGCCGGCTATGGCTACACCTTC
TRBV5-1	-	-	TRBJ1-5	CASSLDGYGNQPQHF	TGCGCCAGCAGCTTGGATGGGTACGGCAATCAGCCCCAGCATTTT
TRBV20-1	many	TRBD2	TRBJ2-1	CSVVLAGGPRAYNEQFF	TGCAGTGTTGTGCTAGCGGGAGGGCCGAGGGCCTACAATGAGCAGTTCTTC
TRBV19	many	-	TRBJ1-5	CASSGGLRQPQHF	TGTGCCAGTAGCGGCGGCTTACGGCAGCCCCAGCATTTT
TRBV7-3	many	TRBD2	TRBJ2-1	CASRPTSGDYNEQFF	TGTGCCAGCAGGCCCACTAGCGGAGACTACAATGAGCAGTTCTTC
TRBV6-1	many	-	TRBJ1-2	CASSRTQETEGYTF	TGTGCCAGCAGTCGGACCCAGGAAACGGAGGGCTACACCTTC
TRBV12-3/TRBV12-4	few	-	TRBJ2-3	CASSLGASRGPDTQYF	TGTGCCAGCAGCCTCGGGGCTAGCCGGGGCCCAGATACGCAGTATTTT
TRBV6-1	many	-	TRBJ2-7	CASSYSGRQTYEQYF	TGTGCCAGCAGTTATTCCGGACGGCAGACCTACGAGCAGTACTTC
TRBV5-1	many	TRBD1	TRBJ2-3	CASSWQGQASTDTQYF	TGCGCCAGCAGCTGGCAGGGACAGGCTAGCACAGATACGCAGTATTTT
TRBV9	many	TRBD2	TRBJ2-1	CASSEGTSGRHNEQFF	TGTGCCAGCAGCGAGGGGACTAGTGGGAGGCACAATGAGCAGTTCTTC
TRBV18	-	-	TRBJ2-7	CASSPPLRGYEQYF	TGTGCCAGCTCACCACCACTCCGGGGCTACGAGCAGTACTTC
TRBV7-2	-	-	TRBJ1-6	CASSLYVIGQAVWSPLHF	TGTGCCAGCAGCTTATATGTTATAGGCCAGGCCGTTTGGTCACCCCTCCACTTT
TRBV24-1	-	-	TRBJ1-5	CATSETGNQPQHF	TGTGCCACCAGTGAAACAGGAAATCAGCCCCAGCATTTT
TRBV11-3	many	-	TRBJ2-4	CASSAGLAKNIQYF	TGTGCCAGCAGTGCGGGACTAGCCAAAAACATTCAGTACTTC
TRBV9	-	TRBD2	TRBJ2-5	CASGPGLAGGQETQYF	TGTGCCAGCGGCCCGGGACTAGCGGGAGGACAAGAGACCCAGTACTTC
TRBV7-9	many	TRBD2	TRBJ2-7	CASSPRGGGSSYEQYF	TGTGCCAGCAGCCCCCGGGGGGGAGGGAGCTCCTACGAGCAGTACTTC
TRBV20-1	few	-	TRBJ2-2	CSARETLTGELFF	TGCAGTGCTAGGGAGACACTTACCGGGGAGCTGTTTTTT
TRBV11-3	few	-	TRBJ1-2	CASSLVGRTNYGYTF	TGTGCCAGCAGCCTCGTCGGCAGAACTAACTATGGCTACACCTTC
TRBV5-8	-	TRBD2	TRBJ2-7	CASSLLRLAPGEQYF	TGTGCCAGCAGCTTATTGAGACTAGCGCCGGGTGAGCAGTACTTC
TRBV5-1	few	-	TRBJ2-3	CASSASHSGVPDTQYF	TGCGCCAGCAGCGCCTCCCACTCAGGGGTTCCTGATACGCAGTATTTT
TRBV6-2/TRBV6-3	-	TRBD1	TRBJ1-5	CASSYSSSGQGLSRPQHF	TGTGCCAGCAGTTACTCGAGTAGTGGACAGGGTCTTTCTCGGCCCCAGCATTTT
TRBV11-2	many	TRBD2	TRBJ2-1	CASSLGRLAGVHEQFF	TGTGCCAGCAGCTTAGGGAGACTAGCGGGAGTGCATGAGCAGTTCTTC
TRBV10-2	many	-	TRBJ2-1	CASSEVEPGLYNEQFF	TGCGCCAGCAGTGAGGTAGAACCGGGACTTTACAATGAGCAGTTCTTC
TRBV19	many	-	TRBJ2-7	CASSISGSGAYEQYF	TGTGCCAGTAGTATCTCAGGGAGCGGTGCTTACGAGCAGTACTTC
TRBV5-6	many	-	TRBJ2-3	CASSAELGGSTDTQYF	TGTGCCAGCAGCGCCGAACTCGGGGGAAGCACAGATACGCAGTATTTT
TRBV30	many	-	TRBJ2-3	CAWSPGTVATQYF	TGTGCCTGGAGCCCCGGGACTGTGGCTACGCAGTATTTT
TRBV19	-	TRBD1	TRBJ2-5	CASSIRWGTGGETQYF	TGTGCCAGTAGTATCCGTTGGGGGACAGGGGGGGAGACCCAGTACTTC
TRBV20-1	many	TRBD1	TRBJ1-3	CSARPQGAGNTIYF	TGCAGTGCTAGGCCACAGGGGGCTGGAAACACCATATATTTT
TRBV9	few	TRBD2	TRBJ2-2	CASSARLAENTGELFF	TGTGCCAGCAGCGCCCGACTAGCGGAGAACACCGGGGAGCTGTTTTTT
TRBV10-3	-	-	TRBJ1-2	CAISESRTVANYGYIF	TGTGCCATCAGTGAGTCGAGGACAGTCGCTAACTATGGCTACATCTTC
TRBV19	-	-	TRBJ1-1	CASSIQGTTGPNTEAFF	TGTGCCAGTAGTATACAGGGAACTACCGGACCGAACACTGAAGCTTTCTTT
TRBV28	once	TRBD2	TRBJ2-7	CAATSGSEYEQYF	TGTGCCGCAACTAGCGGGAGTGAATACGAGCAGTACTTC
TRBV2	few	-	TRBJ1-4	CASSRYRATNEKLFF	TGTGCCAGCAGTCGCTACAGAGCAACTAATGAAAAACTGTTTTTT
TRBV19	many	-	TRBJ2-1	CASSIGGQGGNNEQFF	TGTGCCAGTAGTATAGGGGGGCAGGGAGGAAACAATGAGCAGTTCTTC
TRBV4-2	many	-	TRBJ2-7	CASSQVAEGGNEQYF	TGTGCCAGCAGCCAGGTAGCGGAGGGGGGCAACGAGCAGTACTTC
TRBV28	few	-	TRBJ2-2	CASSTGTMNTGELFF	TGTGCCAGCAGTACCGGGACAATGAACACCGGGGAGCTGTTTTTT
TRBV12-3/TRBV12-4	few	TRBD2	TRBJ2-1	CASSPGLAGGDEQFF	TGTGCCAGCAGTCCGGGACTAGCGGGAGGGGACGAGCAGTTCTTC
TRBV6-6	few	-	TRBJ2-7	CASSYSWGSYEQYF	TGTGCCAGCAGTTACTCCTGGGGGAGCTACGAGCAGTACTTC
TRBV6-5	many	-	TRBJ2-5	CASSYSPSSGETQYF	TGTGCCAGCAGTTACTCGCCTAGCAGTGGGGAGACCCAGTACTTC
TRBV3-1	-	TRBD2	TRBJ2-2	CASSPSPGTSVTGELFF	TGTGCCAGCAGCCCCTCACCCGGGACTAGCGTAACCGGGGAGCTGTTTTTT
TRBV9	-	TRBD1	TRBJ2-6	CASSAPPGTGVSWANVLTF	TGTGCCAGCAGCGCTCCCCCGGGGACAGGGGTATCTTGGGCCAACGTCCTGACTTTC
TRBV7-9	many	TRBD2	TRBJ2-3	CASSPTSGRAGTDTQYF	TGTGCCAGCAGCCCGACTAGCGGGAGGGCGGGCACAGATACGCAGTATTTT
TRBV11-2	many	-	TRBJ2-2	CASTPPNTGELFF	TGTGCCAGCACTCCACCGAACACCGGGGAGCTGTTTTTT
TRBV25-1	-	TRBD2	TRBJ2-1	CATRGGTSGRGNEQFF	TGTGCCACTCGTGGGGGGACTAGCGGGAGGGGGAATGAGCAGTTCTTC
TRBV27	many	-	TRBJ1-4	CASSLSGATNEKLFF	TGTGCCAGCAGTTTATCCGGGGCAACTAATGAAAAACTGTTTTTT
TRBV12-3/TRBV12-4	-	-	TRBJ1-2	CASSLWPGAYNYGYTF	TGTGCCAGCAGTTTATGGCCAGGGGCTTATAACTATGGCTACACCTTC
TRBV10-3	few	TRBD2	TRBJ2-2	CAIRQGLATGELFF	TGTGCCATCAGGCAGGGACTAGCCACCGGGGAGCTGTTTTTT
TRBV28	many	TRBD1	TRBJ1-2	CASSYPRQGRYGYTF	TGTGCCAGCAGTTACCCGAGACAGGGACGCTATGGCTACACCTTC
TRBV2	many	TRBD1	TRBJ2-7	CARQQGHYEQYF	TGTGCCAGACAACAGGGGCACTACGAGCAGTACTTC
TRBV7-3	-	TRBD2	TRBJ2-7	CASSLGGTSGRAPEQYF	TGTGCCAGCAGCTTAGGCGGGACTAGCGGGAGGGCTCCCGAGCAGTACTTC
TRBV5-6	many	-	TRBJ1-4	CASGPDATNEKLFF	TGTGCCAGCGGACCCGATGCAACTAATGAAAAACTGTTTTTT
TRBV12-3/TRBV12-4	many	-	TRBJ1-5	CASSLRGNGQPQHF	TGTGCCAGCAGTTTAAGGGGCAACGGTCAGCCCCAGCATTTT